This T cell receptor beta chain was captured in a study of Graves' ophthalmopathy and Graves' hyperthyroidism. Study as a whole: In this cohort's terms, stable hyperthyroidism meant no ophthalmopathy by 18 months of follow-up. Overall study results and limits: The authors also found most expanded thyroid clonotypes above 0.001 frequency in blood.

Other autoimmune diseases, uncontrolled infections, pregnancy or lactation excluded patients from enrollment. Amplified TCR beta CDR3 regions were obtained using RNA transcripts as template. An initial RT-PCR round employing HTBI primers preceded a second-round multiplex PCR. TCRdb independently ran MiXCR on the multiplex PCR reads; one entry per CDR3 protein. This sample carries over a million distinct CDR3 sequences, around a third of them seen once, and the ten largest clones take around 10%. This clonotype was counted ten times or more. What it recognizes is unknown. Germline loops: CDR1 SGHVS, CDR2 FQNEAQ. The trim removed 1 base at V and 2 bases at J, leaving 1 base unmatched. CDR3 size: 15 residues.

This TCR came from an adult man with Graves' hyperthyroidism. The chain combines TRBV7-8 with TRBJ2-7, with TRBD2 identical over 11 bases. The sample consisted of peripheral blood or thyroid tissue (not recorded which). CDR3 protein: CASSLVSGRAYEQYF. CDR3 nucleotides: TGTGCCAGCAGCTTAGTTAGCGGGAGGGCCTACGAGCAGTACTTC.